The present entry profiles one T cell receptor beta chain with its context. The antigen remains undetermined. The entry originates in a study of Tregs in tolerant kidney transplant recipients. Study in general: The nonmyeloablative bone marrow transplants came from related graft donors, with transient mixed chimerism. The study's findings and limits: Some patients' samples used different primers over time, so nucleotide sequences weren't comparable.

CDR3 length: 17 amino acids. The J segment lost 1 base and the V segment lost 4 bases, leaving 12 bases of the junction unmatched. Looked up from germline, CDR1 is WNHNN and CDR2 is SYGVQD (reference sequence). TCRdb's copy holds only in-frame clones and misses some; the assay was immunoSEQ multiplex PCR. The sample includes about 77,000 clones, 95% to 98% of them seen just once. The material was CD4+ T cells from blood, obtained before the transplant. This receptor was taken from a human donor who received a combined kidney and bone marrow transplant. The gene calls are TRBV10-1 and TRBJ2-5, with 7 bases identical to TRBD1. The CDR3 is CASSVPSGTEGQETQYF. The CDR3 DNA reads as TGCGCCAGCAGTGTTCCTTCCGGGACAGAAGGCCAAGAGACCCAGTACTTC.